This T cell receptor beta chain appears in the sequencing data of a study of blood T cell repertoires in COVID-19. Germline loops: CDR1 SGHRS, CDR2 YFSETQ. The CDR3 has 13 residues. Trimming took 7 bases from V and 9 from J; bases not matched to a gene: 5. Repertoires were generated with immunoSEQ multiplex PCR, while TCRdb's copy carries only in-frame clones and drops some. Seen here are about 200,000 clones, almost 85% observed once, and the top ten hold 7.6%. This chain connects TRBV5-1 to TRBJ1-6, with 9 bases fitting TRBD1. This sequence originates from a woman aged 50 to 60 with active or convalescent COVID-19. The source material was peripheral blood. This CDR3 reads CASGTGGASPLHF. The CDR3 DNA reads TGCGCCAGCGGCACAGGGGGCGCTTCACCCCTCCACTTT.